The T cell receptor beta chain under discussion was sequenced for a study of T cell responses to AZD1222 COVID-19 vaccine (dated by TCRdb to about 2021). The study in broad terms: A total of 230 to 250 trial participants underwent TCR sequencing, of whom roughly 210 had received two doses of AZD1222 and roughly 26 had received two doses of the MenACWY control vaccine. Trial participants were enrolled into age subgroups of 18-55, 56-69 and 70-plus years, which contained approximately 150, 28 and 58 TCR-sequenced participants, respectively. Overall study outcomes, separate from this receptor: After two AZD1222 doses, both the breadth and the depth of spike-specific TCRs were significantly higher than at day 0 and than in MenACWY recipients. Vaccine-associated CD4 TCRs spanned the whole spike protein, with dominant responses in regions 160-218 and 743-854. Conclusions about previously exposed vaccinees were limited because only six AZD1222 recipients were SARS-CoV-2 seropositive at baseline. Because no day 14 peak-response samples were available, repertoires were characterized only after the peak T cell response. Epitopes outside the regions mutated in the B.1.351 and B.1.1.7 variants were reportedly recognized by nearly half of the unique spike-specific TCRs. Participants were mostly white British and included more females than males, and it was suggested by the authors that clonal diversity may have been underestimated. The 56-69-year group was small, and its depth increase did not reach significance, likely because of low power.

The CDR3 regions of human TCRbeta chains were analyzed by immunosequencing. The study's processing was this. Repertoire TCRs were matched against a reference library of SARS-CoV-2-specific TCRs generated with the MIRA antigen-specificity platform. Breadth meant the fraction of unique TCRs that were SARS-CoV-2-associated, whereas depth meant the fraction of total T cells that were SARS-CoV-2-associated. Each spike-specific TCR was assigned to its reactive spike region and to a CD4 or CD8 class using the MIRA data. Log10-transformed breadth and depth values were compared by one-way ANOVA with Sidak's multiple comparisons tests. Sourced from immuneACCESS, this table was stored by TCRdb with only in-frame sequences that have V and J called. A share of the clones is absent; for the studies checked, an unresolved V gene accounts for under half, and the remainder has no known explanation. The V and J calls and clone size were taken over from that table, and D and trimming were inferred from the DNA. This sample holds roughly 99,000 clones; just over 90% were observed only once. The ten largest make up 7.5% to 9.5% of the sample.

The time point label here, explained by the study, means: about 28 days (+/-7) after the second vaccine dose. Because spike-specific TCR depth and breadth did not differ between the two schedules, AZD1222 recipients who got a second dose at roughly 4 weeks were pooled with those who got a second dose at roughly 12 weeks. Vaccinee samples came from UK trials COV001 and COV002, including a single-blind randomized controlled phase 2/3 trial of AZD1222 (ChAdOx1 nCoV-19) in healthy adults. For TCRbeta chain sequencing, PBMC samples from trial participants were taken at day 0 and at day 28 after the second dose. In its sample, this clone was seen once. Its antigen has not been determined. Base qualities are not recorded, but no much larger clone differs from it by a single base. In the germline V gene, CDR1 corresponds to ENHRY and CDR2 to SYGVKD. The CDR3 contains 13 residues, cysteine and phenylalanine counted. Only CDR3 DNA remains: 39 bases, in frame from the first base. Trimming at the junction amounts to 4 bases on V and 5 bases on J, and the germline ends lie 11 bases apart.

The receptor chain draws on TRBV10-3 and TRBJ2-5; the D region may be TRBD1 or TRBD2, each matching 5 bases equally. The input for sequencing was peripheral blood, taken 28 days after the second AZD1222 dose. The TCR comes from an adult who received the AZD1222 COVID-19 vaccine. The CDR3 loop reads CAISVAEGETQYF. In nucleotide form, the sequence is TGTGCCATCAGTGTTGCAGAGGGGGAGACCCAGTACTTC.